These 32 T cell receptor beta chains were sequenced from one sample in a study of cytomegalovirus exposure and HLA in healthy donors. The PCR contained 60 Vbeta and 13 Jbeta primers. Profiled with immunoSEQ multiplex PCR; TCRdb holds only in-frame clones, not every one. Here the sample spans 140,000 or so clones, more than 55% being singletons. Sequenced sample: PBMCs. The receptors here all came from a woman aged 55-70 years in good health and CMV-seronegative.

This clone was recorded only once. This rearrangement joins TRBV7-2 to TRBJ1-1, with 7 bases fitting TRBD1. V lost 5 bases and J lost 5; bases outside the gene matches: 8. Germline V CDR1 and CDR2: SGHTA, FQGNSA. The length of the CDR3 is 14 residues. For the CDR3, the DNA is TGTGCCAGCAGCCACGCAGGGGGGAGGACTGAAGCTTTCTTT. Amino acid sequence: CASSHAGGRTEAFF.

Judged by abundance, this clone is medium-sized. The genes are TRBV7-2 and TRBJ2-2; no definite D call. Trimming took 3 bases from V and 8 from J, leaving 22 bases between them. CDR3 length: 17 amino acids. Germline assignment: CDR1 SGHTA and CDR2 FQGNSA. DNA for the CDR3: TGTGCCAGCAGCTTTTCCGGGTTCAGAAAGGTGGCTGGGGAGCTGTTTTTT. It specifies CASSFSGFRKVAGELFF.

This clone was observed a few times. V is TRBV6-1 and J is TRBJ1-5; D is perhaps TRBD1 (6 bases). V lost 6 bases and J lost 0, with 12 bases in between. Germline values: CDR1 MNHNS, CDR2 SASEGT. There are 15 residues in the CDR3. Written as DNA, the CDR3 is TGTGCCAGCAGACCCGGACAGACTAGCAATCAGCCCCAGCATTTT. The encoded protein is CASRPGQTSNQPQHF.

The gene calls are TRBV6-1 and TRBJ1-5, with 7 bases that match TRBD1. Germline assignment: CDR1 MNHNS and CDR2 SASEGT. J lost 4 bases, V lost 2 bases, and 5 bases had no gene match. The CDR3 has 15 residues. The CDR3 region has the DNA TGTGCCAGCAGTGAACTGGGACAGCCTAATCAGCCCCAGCATTTT. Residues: CASSELGQPNQPQHF.

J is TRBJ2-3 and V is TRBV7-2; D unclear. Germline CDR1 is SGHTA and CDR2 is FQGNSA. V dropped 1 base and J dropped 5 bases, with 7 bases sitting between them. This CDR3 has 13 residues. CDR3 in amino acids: CASSLVEQDTQYF. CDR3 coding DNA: TGTGCCAGCAGCTTAGTGGAGCAAGATACGCAGTATTTT.

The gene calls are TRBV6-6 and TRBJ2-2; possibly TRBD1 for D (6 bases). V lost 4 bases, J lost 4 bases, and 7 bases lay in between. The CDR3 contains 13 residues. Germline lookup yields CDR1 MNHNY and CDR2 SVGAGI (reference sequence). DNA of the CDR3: TGTGCCAGCAGTTCAGGGGCCACCGGGGAGCTGTTTTTT. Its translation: CASSSGATGELFF.

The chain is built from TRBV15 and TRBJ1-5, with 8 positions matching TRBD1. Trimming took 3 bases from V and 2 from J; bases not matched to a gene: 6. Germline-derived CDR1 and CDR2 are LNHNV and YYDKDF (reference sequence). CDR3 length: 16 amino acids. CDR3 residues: CATSRDRVVGNQPQHF. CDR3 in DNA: TGTGCCACCAGCAGGGACAGGGTCGTGGGCAATCAGCCCCAGCATTTT. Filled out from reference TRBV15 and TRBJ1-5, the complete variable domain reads DAMVIQNPRYQVTQFGKPVTLSCSQTLNHNVMYWYQQKSSQAPKLLFHYYDKDFNNEADTPDNFQSRRPNTSFCFLDIRSPGLGDTAMYLCATSRDRVVGNQPQHFGDGTRLSIL.

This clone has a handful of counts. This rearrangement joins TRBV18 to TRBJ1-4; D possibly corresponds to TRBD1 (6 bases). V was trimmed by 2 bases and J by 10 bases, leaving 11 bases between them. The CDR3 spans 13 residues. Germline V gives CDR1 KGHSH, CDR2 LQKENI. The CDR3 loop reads CASSPDRRGKLFF. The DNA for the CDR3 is TGTGCCAGCTCACCAGACAGGAGAGGAAAACTGTTTTTT.

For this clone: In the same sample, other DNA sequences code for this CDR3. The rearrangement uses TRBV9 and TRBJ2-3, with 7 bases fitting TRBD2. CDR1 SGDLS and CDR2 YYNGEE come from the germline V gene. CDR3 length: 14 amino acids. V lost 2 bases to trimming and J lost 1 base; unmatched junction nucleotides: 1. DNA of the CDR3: TGTGCCAGCAGCGTCGGACTAGGCACAGATACGCAGTATTTT. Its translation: CASSVGLGTDTQYF. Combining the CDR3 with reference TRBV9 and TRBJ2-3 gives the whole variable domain DSGVTQTPKHLITATGQRVTLRCSPRSGDLSVYWYQQSLDQGLQFLIQYYNGEERAKGNILERFSAQQFPDLHSELNLSSLELGDSALYFCASSVGLGTDTQYFGPGTRLTVL.

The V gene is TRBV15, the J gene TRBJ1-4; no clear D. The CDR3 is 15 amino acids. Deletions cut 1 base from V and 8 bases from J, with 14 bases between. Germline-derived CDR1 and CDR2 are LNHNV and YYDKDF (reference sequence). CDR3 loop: CATSRGPNLGEKLFF. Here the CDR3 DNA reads TGTGCCACCAGCAGAGGCCCCAACCTCGGGGAAAAACTGTTTTTT.

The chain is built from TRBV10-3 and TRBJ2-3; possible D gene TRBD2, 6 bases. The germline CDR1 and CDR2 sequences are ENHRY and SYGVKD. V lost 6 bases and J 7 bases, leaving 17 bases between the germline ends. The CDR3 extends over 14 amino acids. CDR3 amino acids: CAISGLGGVNTQYF. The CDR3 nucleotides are TGTGCCATCAGCGGACTGGGGGGTGTAAATACGCAGTATTTT.

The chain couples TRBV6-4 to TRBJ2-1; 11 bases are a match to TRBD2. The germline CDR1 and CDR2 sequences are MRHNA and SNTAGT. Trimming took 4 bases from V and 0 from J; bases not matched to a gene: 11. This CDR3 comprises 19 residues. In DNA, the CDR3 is TGTGCCAGCAGTGCGTTAGCGGGAGGGCCTCGACGCTCCTACAATGAGCAGTTCTTC. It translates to CASSALAGGPRRSYNEQFF.

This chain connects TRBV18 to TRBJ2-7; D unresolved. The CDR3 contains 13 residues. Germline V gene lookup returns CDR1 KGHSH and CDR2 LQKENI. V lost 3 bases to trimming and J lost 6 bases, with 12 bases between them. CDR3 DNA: TGTGCCAGCTCACCGGGCACCCCTGGCGAGCAGTACTTC. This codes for CASSPGTPGEQYF. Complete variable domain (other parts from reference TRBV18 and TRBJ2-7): NAGVMQNPRHLVRRRGQEARLRCSPMKGHSHVYWYRQLPEEGLKFMVYLQKENIIDESGMPKERFSAEFPKEGPSILRIQQVVRGDSAAYFCASSPGTPGEQYFGPGTRLTVT.

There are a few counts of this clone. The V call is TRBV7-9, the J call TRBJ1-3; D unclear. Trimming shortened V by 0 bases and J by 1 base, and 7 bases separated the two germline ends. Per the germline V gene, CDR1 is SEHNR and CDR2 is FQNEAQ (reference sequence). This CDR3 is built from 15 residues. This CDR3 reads CASSLASGSGNTIYF. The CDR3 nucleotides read TGTGCCAGCAGCTTAGCGTCCGGGTCTGGAAACACCATATATTTT.

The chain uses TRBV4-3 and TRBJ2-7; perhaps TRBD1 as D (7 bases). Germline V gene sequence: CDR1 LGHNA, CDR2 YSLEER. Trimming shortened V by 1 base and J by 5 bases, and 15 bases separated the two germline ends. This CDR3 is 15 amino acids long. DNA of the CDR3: TGCGCCAGCAGCCAAGGCGGGGCCAGGGGGGACGAGCAGTACTTC. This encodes CASSQGGARGDEQYF.

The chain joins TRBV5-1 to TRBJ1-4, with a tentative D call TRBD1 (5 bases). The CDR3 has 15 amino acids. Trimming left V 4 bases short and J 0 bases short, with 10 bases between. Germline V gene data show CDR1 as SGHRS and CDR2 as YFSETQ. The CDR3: CASSPSTATNEKLFF. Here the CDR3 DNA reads TGCGCCAGCAGCCCGTCGACAGCAACTAATGAAAAACTGTTTTTT.

The CDR3 nucleotides are TGTGCCAGCAGCTCTGCCGACAGGGGGCAATCCTACGAGCAGTACTTC. It specifies CASSSADRGQSYEQYF. The chain uses TRBV7-2 and TRBJ2-7; 10 nucleotides match TRBD1. J lost 1 base, V lost 4 bases, and 7 bases had no gene match. CDR1 SGHTA and CDR2 FQGNSA come from the germline V gene. There are 16 residues in the CDR3.

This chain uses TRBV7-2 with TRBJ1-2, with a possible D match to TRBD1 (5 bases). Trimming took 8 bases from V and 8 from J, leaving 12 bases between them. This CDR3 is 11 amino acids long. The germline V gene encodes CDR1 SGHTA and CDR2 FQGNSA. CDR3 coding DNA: TGTGCCAGCTCTCGGGGGGTCGGCTACACCTTC. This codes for CASSRGVGYTF.

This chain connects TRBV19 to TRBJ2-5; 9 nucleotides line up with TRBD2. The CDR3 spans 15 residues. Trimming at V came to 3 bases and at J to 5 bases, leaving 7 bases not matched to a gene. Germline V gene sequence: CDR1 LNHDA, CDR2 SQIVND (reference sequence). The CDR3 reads CASSILAGRQETQYF. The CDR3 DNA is TGTGCCAGTAGTATTCTAGCGGGGAGGCAGGAGACCCAGTACTTC.

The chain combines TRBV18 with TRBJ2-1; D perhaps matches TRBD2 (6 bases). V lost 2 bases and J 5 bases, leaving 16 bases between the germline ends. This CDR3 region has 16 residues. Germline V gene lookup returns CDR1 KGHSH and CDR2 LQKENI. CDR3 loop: CASSPTAIGGNNEQFF. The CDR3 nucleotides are TGTGCCAGCTCACCAACGGCGATCGGGGGAAACAATGAGCAGTTCTTC.

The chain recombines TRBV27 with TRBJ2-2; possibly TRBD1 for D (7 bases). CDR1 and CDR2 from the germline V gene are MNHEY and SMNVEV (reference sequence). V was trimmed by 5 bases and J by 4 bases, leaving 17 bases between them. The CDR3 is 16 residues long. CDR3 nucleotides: TGTGCCAGCAGTCTCGGACAGGTGGGGGGCACCGGGGAGCTGTTTTTT. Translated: CASSLGQVGGTGELFF.

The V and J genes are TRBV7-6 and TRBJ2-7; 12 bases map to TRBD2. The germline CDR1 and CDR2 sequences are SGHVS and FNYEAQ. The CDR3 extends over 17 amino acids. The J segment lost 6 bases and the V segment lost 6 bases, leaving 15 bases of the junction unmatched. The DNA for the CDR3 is TGTGCCAGCAGTTTAAGGTCCCGACTAGCGGGAGAGGGCGAGCAGTACTTC. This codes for CASSLRSRLAGEGEQYF.

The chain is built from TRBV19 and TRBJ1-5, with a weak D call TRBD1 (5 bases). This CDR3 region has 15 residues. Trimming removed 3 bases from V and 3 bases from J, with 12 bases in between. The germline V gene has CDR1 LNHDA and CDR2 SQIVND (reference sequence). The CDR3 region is CASSITGEPNQPQHF. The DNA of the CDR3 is TGTGCCAGTAGTATCACGGGGGAACCCAATCAGCCCCAGCATTTT.

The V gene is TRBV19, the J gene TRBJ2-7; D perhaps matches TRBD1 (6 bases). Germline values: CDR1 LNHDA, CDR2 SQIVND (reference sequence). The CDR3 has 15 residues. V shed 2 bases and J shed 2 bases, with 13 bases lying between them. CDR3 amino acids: CASSIKTGPTYEQYF. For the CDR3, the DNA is TGTGCCAGTAGTATAAAGACAGGTCCTACCTACGAGCAGTACTTC.

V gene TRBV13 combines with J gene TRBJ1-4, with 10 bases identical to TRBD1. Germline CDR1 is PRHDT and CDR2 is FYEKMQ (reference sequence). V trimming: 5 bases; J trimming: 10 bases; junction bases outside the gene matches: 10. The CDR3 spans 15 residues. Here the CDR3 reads CASSPGTGTGVKLFF. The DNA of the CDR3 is TGTGCCAGCAGCCCAGGAACCGGGACAGGGGTAAAACTGTTTTTT.

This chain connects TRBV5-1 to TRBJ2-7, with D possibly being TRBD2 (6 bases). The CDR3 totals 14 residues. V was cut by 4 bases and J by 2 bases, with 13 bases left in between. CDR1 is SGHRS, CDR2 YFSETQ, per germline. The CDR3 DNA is TGCGCCAGCAGCCCGGAGGGCCGTCCCTACGAGCAGTACTTC. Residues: CASSPEGRPYEQYF. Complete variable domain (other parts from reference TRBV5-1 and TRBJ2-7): KAGVTQTPRYLIKTRGQQVTLSCSPISGHRSVSWYQQTPGQGLQFLFEYFSETQRNKGNFPGRFSGRQFSNSRSEMNVSTLELGDSALYLCASSPEGRPYEQYFGPGTRLTVT.

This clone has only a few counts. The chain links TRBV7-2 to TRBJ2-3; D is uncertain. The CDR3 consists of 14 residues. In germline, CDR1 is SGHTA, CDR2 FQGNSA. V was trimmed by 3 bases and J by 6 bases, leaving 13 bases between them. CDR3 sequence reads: CASSFGTGRDTQYF. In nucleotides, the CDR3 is TGTGCCAGCAGCTTTGGAACCGGCAGGGATACGCAGTATTTT.

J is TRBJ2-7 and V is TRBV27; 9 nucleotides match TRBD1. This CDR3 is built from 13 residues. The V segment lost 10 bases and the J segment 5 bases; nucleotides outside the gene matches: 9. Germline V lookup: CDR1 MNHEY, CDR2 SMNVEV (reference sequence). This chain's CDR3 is CATTTGGLHEQYF. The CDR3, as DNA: TGTGCCACTACAACAGGGGGCCTCCACGAGCAGTACTTC.

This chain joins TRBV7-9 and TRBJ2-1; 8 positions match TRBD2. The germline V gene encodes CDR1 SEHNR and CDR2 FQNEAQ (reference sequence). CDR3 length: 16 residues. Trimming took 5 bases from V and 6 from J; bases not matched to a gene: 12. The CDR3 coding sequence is TGTGCCAGCAGCCCCCATACTAGCCGGGGGGGCAATGAGCAGTTCTTC. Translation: CASSPHTSRGGNEQFF.

The CDR3 DNA reads as TGTGCCAGCAGTCCCCGGGACAGAGACGAAGCTTTCTTT. It yields the protein CASSPRDRDEAFF. The chain links TRBV6-1 to TRBJ1-1; 7 bases fit TRBD1. Germline V lookup: CDR1 MNHNS, CDR2 SASEGT. This CDR3 is 13 amino acids long. With V trimmed by 5 bases and J by 8 bases, 8 bases remained unmatched.

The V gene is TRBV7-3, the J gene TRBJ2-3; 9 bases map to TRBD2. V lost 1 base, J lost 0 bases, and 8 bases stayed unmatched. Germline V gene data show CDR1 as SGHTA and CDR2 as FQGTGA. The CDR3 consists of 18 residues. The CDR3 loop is CASSLNPAGGTSTDTQYF. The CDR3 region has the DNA TGTGCCAGCAGCTTAAACCCAGCGGGGGGCACTAGCACAGATACGCAGTATTTT. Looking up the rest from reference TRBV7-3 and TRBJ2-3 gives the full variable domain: GAGVSQTPSNKVTEKGKYVELRCDPISGHTALYWYRQSLGQGPEFLIYFQGTGAADDSGLPNDRFFAVRPEGSVSTLKIQRTERGDSAVYLCASSLNPAGGTSTDTQYFGPGTRLTVL.

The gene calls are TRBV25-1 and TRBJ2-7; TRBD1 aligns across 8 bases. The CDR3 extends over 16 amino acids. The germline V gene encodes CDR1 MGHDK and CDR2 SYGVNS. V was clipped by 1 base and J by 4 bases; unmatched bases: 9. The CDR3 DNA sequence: TGTGCCAGCAGTGAATCGGGGTGGGACAGGAAGTACGAGCAGTACTTC. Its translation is CASSESGWDRKYEQYF.